This is a list of T cell receptor beta chains from one sample in a study of cytomegalovirus exposure and HLA in healthy donors. Profiled with immunoSEQ multiplex PCR; TCRdb holds only in-frame clones, not every one. The sample includes about 180,000 clones, 84% seen only once; the top ten take 0.38%. The sequencing sample was made of PBMCs. The origin of the receptors is a boy aged 2 to 10 in good health and CMV-seronegative. Both conserved end residues are part of each CDR3. A D gene is named only where the DNA matches it firmly. Some rows mark clone size as missing; the rest say once, few, many or name a class of expanded clone.

J gene: TRBJ2-7; V gene: TRBV4-1; D gene: TRBD2; clone size: .; CDR3 DNA: TGCGCCAGCAGCCAACCTACGAGCGGGGCCTCCTACGAGCAGTACTTC; CDR3 protein: CASSQPTSGASYEQYF
J gene: TRBJ2-1; V gene: TRBV5-4; D gene: TRBD1; clone size: .; CDR3 DNA: TGTGCCAGCAGCTTGGGGGGACAGGGGCAGTGGAATGAGCAGTTCTTC; CDR3 protein: CASSLGGQGQWNEQFF
J gene: TRBJ1-1; V gene: TRBV5-4; D gene: TRBD1; clone size: .; CDR3 DNA: TGTGCCAGCAGCTCCGGGACAGGTGGTTTCGACACTGAAGCTTTCTTT; CDR3 protein: CASSSGTGGFDTEAFF
J gene: TRBJ1-5; V gene: TRBV12-5; D gene: .; clone size: .; CDR3 DNA: TGTGCTAGTGGCCCCGGCCGGGATCGGCCCCAGCATTTT; CDR3 protein: CASGPGRDRPQHF
J gene: TRBJ2-1; V gene: TRBV2; D gene: .; clone size: once; CDR3 DNA: TGTGCCAGCAGTGAAGCCGTGAACGACAGAGATTACAATGAGCAGTTCTTC; CDR3 protein: CASSEAVNDRDYNEQFF
J gene: TRBJ2-2; V gene: TRBV5-6; D gene: .; clone size: .; CDR3 DNA: TGTGCCAGCACGGAGGACGCGTACACCGGGGAGCTGTTTTTT; CDR3 protein: CASTEDAYTGELFF
J gene: TRBJ2-5; V gene: TRBV14; D gene: TRBD1; clone size: .; CDR3 DNA: TGTGCCAGCAGCCGTTACAGGGGTTGGGAGACCCAGTACTTC; CDR3 protein: CASSRYRGWETQYF
J gene: TRBJ2-1; V gene: TRBV5-6; D gene: .; clone size: few; CDR3 DNA: TGTGCCAGCAGCACAGGGCCCATCTACAATGAGCAGTTCTTC; CDR3 protein: CASSTGPIYNEQFF
J gene: TRBJ2-3; V gene: TRBV5-1; D gene: TRBD2; clone size: .; CDR3 DNA: TGCGCCAGCAGCTTAACTAGCGGGTGGACAGATACGCAGTATTTT; CDR3 protein: CASSLTSGWTDTQYF
J gene: TRBJ2-7; V gene: TRBV27; D gene: TRBD1; clone size: .; CDR3 DNA: TGTGCCAGCCACCGGACAGGGGGCGACGAGCAGTACTTC; CDR3 protein: CASHRTGGDEQYF
J gene: TRBJ2-7; V gene: TRBV30; D gene: .; clone size: .; CDR3 DNA: TGTGCCTGGAGTGTACGTCGTGGCCCCTACGAGCAGTACTTC; CDR3 protein: CAWSVRRGPYEQYF
J gene: TRBJ2-1; V gene: TRBV9; D gene: .; clone size: once; CDR3 DNA: TGTGCCAGCAGCGTAGGGGACGGGAGAGCCAATGAGCAGTTCTTC; CDR3 protein: CASSVGDGRANEQFF
J gene: TRBJ2-7; V gene: TRBV5-1; D gene: TRBD1; clone size: .; CDR3 DNA: TGCGCCAGCAGCCTATGGACAGGGGATCCCTACGAGCAGTACTTC; CDR3 protein: CASSLWTGDPYEQYF
J gene: TRBJ2-7; V gene: TRBV15; D gene: TRBD2; clone size: once; CDR3 DNA: TGTGCCACCAGCAGAGTTCTACCGGCGGCGGGAGGCGAGCAGTACTTC; CDR3 protein: CATSRVLPAAGGEQYF
J gene: TRBJ2-3; V gene: TRBV4-1; D gene: TRBD1; clone size: .; CDR3 DNA: TGCGCCAGCAGCCAAACTCCGGGACAGCCGACTACAGATACGCAGTATTTT; CDR3 protein: CASSQTPGQPTTDTQYF
J gene: TRBJ2-1; V gene: TRBV6-6; D gene: .; clone size: .; CDR3 DNA: TGTGCCAGCAGTTACGGAGGCCAGGAGCGGAATGAGCAGTTCTTC; CDR3 protein: CASSYGGQERNEQFF
J gene: TRBJ1-1; V gene: TRBV5-1; D gene: TRBD1; clone size: .; CDR3 DNA: TGCGCCAGCAGCTTGGGACAGGGAATAACTGAAGCTTTCTTT; CDR3 protein: CASSLGQGITEAFF
J gene: TRBJ2-7; V gene: TRBV13; D gene: .; clone size: .; CDR3 DNA: TGTGCCAGCAGCCTGGGGAGTATAACATACGAGCAGTACTTC; CDR3 protein: CASSLGSITYEQYF